This TCR beta chain comes out of a study of cytomegalovirus exposure and HLA in healthy donors. J was trimmed by 3 bases and V by 7 bases; bases with no gene match: 0. CDR3 length: 12 amino acids. Germline V gene data show CDR1 as SNHLY and CDR2 as FYNNEI. As for this clone: The antigen is undetermined.

Study observations and caveats: Many donors carried some public TCRs, although rarity characterized most TCR sequences. Some V segments, TRBV6-2 and TRBV6-3 among them, were indistinguishable and were therefore excluded. The authors judged a highly shared variant cluster likely a sequencing artifact.

Primers: 60 Vbeta forward and 13 Jbeta reverse. Profiled with immunoSEQ multiplex PCR; TCRdb holds only in-frame clones, not every one. Of about 250,000 clones listed, around 65% are singletons. The TCR was taken from a female donor in good health and CMV-seronegative. The V call is TRBV2, the J call TRBJ2-3; TRBD2 matches 8 bases. The material sequenced was PBMCs. Here the CDR3 DNA reads TGTGCCAGCACGGGAGGGACAGATACGCAGTATTTT. Protein sequence: CASTGGTDTQYF.